This TCR beta chain came from a study of T cells in Graves' hyperthyroidism and ophthalmopathy. Across the study: Peripheral blood draws took place at initial diagnosis, ahead of any treatment.

This clonotype was recorded many times. Exclusions: uncontrolled infection, other autoimmune disease, pregnancy, lactation. Trimming took 4 bases from V and 3 from J, leaving 17 bases between them. CDR3 length equals 16 residues. Germline assignment: CDR1 SGHRS and CDR2 YFSETQ. What was amplified from RNA transcripts were TCR beta CDR3 regions. An initial round of RT-PCR targeting the TCR CDR3 relied on the HTBI primer set. TCRdb used MiXCR to reprocess the multiplex PCR reads, holding one entry per CDR3 protein. The table records nearly 600,000 distinct CDR3 sequences, 11% to 15% of them present only once.

The sample comprised blood. The V gene is TRBV5-1, the J gene TRBJ2-4; TRBD1 might be the D (5 bases). This clonotype was obtained from a young woman with Graves' hyperthyroidism that later progressed to Graves' ophthalmopathy. CDR3 residues: CASSLDPLGDKNIQYF. CDR3 nucleotides: TGCGCCAGCAGCCTGGACCCCCTAGGGGACAAAAACATTCAGTACTTC.